The subject of this entry is one TCR beta chain. What this receptor recognizes is not known. No base-level quality is on record; no much larger clone is a single base apart. The data were obtained in a study of a mutant IDH1 vaccine in newly diagnosed glioma (dated by TCRdb to the early 2020s). About the study as a whole: Vaccination started 4-6 weeks after radiotherapy alone, or was given together with temozolomide cycles in the groups whose treatment included chemotherapy. Before enrollment, patients had received standard therapy of radiotherapy alone, temozolomide alone, or radiochemotherapy with temozolomide; most received the combination. Visit V12 was the week-35 safety follow-up and visit V13 was the week-47 end of study. Peripheral blood was drawn at six visits: V03 (baseline), V05, V07, V10, V12 and V13. For exploratory analyses, fewer than 30 treated patients had longitudinal TCRB deep sequencing done wherever samples were available. Of the 30 or so patients who were treated, around 62% were male and around 40% were female, and the mean age was roughly 40 years. General study outcomes and caveats: Changes in the top peripheral T cell clonotypes picked up by TCRB sequencing did not appear to be linked to pseudoprogression. The authors stated that sample limitations prevented analyses of patient blood samples from being reproduced. Vaccine-induced immune responses across multiple MHC alleles were detected in 80% to 95% of patients. PBMC samples for TCRB deep sequencing were selected based on availability.

The library was generated by the immunoSEQ multiplex PCR assay. Following the manufacturer's protocol, the hsTCRB Kit was used to amplify rearranged TCR beta chain sequences. TCRB libraries were sequenced on an Illumina MiSeq. In the paper's pipeline: The proprietary platform of the kit vendor was used for demultiplexing, trimming and gene mapping. Here the immuneACCESS table is served through TCRdb, limited to in-frame sequences with V and J called. Missing clones are a known gap in these copies; in checked studies unresolved V genes cover under half, and the rest lacks a known reason. V, J and clone size are those of that table, while D and trimming were read from the DNA. Recorded for this sample are approximately 37,000 clones; around 82% of them occurred a single time. Of the sample, approximately 19% falls within the top ten clones. The germline V gene encodes CDR1 SEHNR and CDR2 FQNEAQ (reference sequence). The CDR3 contains 13 residues, cysteine and phenylalanine counted. Solely the CDR3 DNA is kept, with 39 bases framed from the first base. Trimming costs V 1 base and J 5 bases, and their ends lie 8 bases apart.

The intended sense of this specimen's time point label: week 47, end of study. A 20-mer mutant IDH1 peptide at 300 micrograms in Montanide made up each vaccine dose, which was injected subcutaneously together with topical imiquimod. Eight vaccinations were administered to patients in weeks 1, 3, 5, 7, 11, 15, 19 and 23, corresponding to visits V03 through V10. Donors had newly diagnosed WHO grade 3 or 4 IDH1-mutant astrocytomas with loss of nuclear ATRX. The samples were drawn from NOA16, a multicentre, single-arm, open-label phase I trial in Germany that tested a mutant IDH1 peptide vaccine in humans for the first time. Genomic DNA for TCRB sequencing was extracted from EDTA blood using the DNeasy Blood and Tissue Kit.

This receptor was obtained from a young man with glioma. Some clones in this sample may be carry-over from other donors' samples. Recombination linked TRBV7-9 to TRBJ1-1; no confident D gene assignment can be made. The source material was PBMCs, sampled from a glioma patient whose treatment included an IDH1 peptide vaccine. CDR3 reads: CASSLEAETEAFF. The nucleotide sequence is TGTGCCAGCAGCTTAGAGGCGGAAACTGAAGCTTTCTTT.